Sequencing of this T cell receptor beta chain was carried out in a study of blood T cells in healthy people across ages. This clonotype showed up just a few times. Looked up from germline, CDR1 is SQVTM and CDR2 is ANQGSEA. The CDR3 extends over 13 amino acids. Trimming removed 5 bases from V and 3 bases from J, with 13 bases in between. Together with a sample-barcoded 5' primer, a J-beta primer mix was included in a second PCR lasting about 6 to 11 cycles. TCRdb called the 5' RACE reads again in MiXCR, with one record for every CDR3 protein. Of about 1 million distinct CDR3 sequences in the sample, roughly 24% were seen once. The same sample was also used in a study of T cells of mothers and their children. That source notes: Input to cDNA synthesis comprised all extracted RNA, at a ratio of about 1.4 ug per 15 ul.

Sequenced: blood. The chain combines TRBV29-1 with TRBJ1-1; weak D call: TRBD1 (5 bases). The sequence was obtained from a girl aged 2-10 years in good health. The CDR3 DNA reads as TGCAGCGTTTCACAGGCGTCGTACACTGAAGCTTTCTTT. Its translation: CSVSQASYTEAFF.